The TCR beta chain described here comes from a study of T cells in Graves' hyperthyroidism and ophthalmopathy. Graves' hyperthyroidism is called stable when ophthalmopathy does not progress within 18 months. Points from the study as a whole: Blood also showed most of the thyroid clonotypes that were expanded above 0.001.

The V gene lost 4 bases and the J gene lost 2 bases, with 24 bases spanning the gap. The CDR3 length is 20 residues. Remarks on this clonotype: The antigen is unknown.

TCR beta CDR3 regions were amplified from RNA transcripts. In the first-round RT-PCR of the TCR CDR3, the HTBI primer set was used. TCRdb reprocessed the multiplex PCR reads via MiXCR and lists one record per CDR3 protein. The sample yields roughly 700,000 distinct CDR3 sequences, 14% seen once. The sequencing sample was made of blood. This chain links TRBV12-3 or TRBV12-4 with TRBJ2-6; either TRBD1 or TRBD2 may supply D (5 bases each). The sequence came from a woman aged 18-29 years with Graves' hyperthyroidism. The CDR3 here is CASSSPPGASASTGANVLTF. Here the CDR3 DNA reads TGTGCCAGCAGTTCCCCCCCCGGGGCCTCAGCCAGTACTGGGGCCAACGTCCTGACTTTC.